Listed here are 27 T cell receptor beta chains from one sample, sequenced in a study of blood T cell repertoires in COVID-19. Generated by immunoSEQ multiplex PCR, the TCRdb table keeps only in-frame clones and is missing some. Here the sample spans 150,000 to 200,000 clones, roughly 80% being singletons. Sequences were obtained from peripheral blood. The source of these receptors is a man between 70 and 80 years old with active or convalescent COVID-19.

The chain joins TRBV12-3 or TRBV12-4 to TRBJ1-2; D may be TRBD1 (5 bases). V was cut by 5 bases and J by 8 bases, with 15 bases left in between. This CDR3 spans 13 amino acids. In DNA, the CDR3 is TGTGCCAGCAGTCTACCAGGGTTGGGCGGCTACACCTTC. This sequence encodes CASSLPGLGGYTF.

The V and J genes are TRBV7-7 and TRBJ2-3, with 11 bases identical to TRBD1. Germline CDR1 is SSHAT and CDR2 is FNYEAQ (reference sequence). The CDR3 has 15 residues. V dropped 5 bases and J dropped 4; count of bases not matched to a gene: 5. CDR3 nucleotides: TGTGCCAGCAGCCCGGACAGGGGGCTGGCAGATACGCAGTATTTT. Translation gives CASSPDRGLADTQYF.

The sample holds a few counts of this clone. The DNA for the CDR3 is TGTGCCAGCAGCCAGAACGGACTCAATCAGCCCCAGCATTTT. Protein: CASSQNGLNQPQHF. The chain uses TRBV14 and TRBJ1-5; D remains ambiguous. Germline CDR1 reads SGHDN; CDR2 reads FVKESK. V lost 3 bases and J 3 bases, leaving 9 bases between the germline ends. This CDR3 comprises 14 residues.

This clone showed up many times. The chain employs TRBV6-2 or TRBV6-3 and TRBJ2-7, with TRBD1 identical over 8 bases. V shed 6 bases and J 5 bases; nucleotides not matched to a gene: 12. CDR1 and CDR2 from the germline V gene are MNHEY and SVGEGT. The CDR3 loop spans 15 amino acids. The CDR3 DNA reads TGTGCCAGCAGCCTAGGACAGGGCATATGGGACGAGCAGTACTTC. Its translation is CASSLGQGIWDEQYF.

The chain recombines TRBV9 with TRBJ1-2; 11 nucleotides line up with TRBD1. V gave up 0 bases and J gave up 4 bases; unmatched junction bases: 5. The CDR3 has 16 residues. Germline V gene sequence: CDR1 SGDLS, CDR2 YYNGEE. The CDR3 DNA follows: TGTGCCAGCAGCGTAGGCGGGACAGGGGGTATCTATGGCTACACCTTC. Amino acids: CASSVGGTGGIYGYTF.

The CDR3 loop is CASSPDTETGYTF. The CDR3 coding sequence is TGTGCCAGCAGCCCCGACACAGAAACTGGCTACACCTTC. This chain links TRBV6-5 with TRBJ1-2; D call uncertain. The length of the CDR3 is 13 residues. V dropped 6 bases and J dropped 7 bases, with 15 bases sitting between them. Looked up from germline, CDR1 is MNHEY and CDR2 is SVGAGI.

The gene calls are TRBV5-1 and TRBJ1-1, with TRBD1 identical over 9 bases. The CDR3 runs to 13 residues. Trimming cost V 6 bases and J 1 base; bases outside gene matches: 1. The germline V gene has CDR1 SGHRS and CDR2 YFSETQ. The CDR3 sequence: CASKQGANTEAFF. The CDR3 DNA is TGCGCCAGCAAACAGGGGGCGAACACTGAAGCTTTCTTT.

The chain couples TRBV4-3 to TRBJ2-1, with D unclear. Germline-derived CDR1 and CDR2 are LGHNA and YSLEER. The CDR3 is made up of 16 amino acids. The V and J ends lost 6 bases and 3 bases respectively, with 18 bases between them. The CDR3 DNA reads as TGCGCCAGCAGTCTAAGTCCCGCGACAAGCTACAATGAGCAGTTCTTC. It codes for CASSLSPATSYNEQFF.

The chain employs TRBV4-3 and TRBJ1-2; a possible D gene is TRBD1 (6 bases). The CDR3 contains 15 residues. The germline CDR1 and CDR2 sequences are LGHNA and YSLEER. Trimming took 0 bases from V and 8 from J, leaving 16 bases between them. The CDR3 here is CASSQDRIGGQGYTF. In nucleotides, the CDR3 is TGCGCCAGCAGCCAAGATCGGATCGGGGGGCAAGGCTACACCTTC.

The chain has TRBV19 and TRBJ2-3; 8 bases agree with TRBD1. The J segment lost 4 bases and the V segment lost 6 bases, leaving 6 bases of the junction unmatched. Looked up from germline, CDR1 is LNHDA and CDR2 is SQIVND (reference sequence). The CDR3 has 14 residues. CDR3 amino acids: CASRDRGFADTQYF. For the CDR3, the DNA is TGTGCCAGTAGAGACAGGGGTTTCGCAGATACGCAGTATTTT.

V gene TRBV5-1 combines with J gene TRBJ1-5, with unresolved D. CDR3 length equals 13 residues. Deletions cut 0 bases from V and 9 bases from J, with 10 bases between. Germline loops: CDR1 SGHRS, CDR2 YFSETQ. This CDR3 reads CASSLEPNGPQHF. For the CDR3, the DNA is TGCGCCAGCAGCTTGGAGCCAAATGGGCCCCAGCATTTT.

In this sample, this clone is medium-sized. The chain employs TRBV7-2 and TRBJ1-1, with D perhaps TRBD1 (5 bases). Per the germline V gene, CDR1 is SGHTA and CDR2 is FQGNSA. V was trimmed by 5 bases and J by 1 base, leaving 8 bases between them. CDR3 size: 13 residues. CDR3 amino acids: CASSRGRNTEAFF. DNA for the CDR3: TGTGCCAGCAGCCGGGGGAGGAACACTGAAGCTTTCTTT.

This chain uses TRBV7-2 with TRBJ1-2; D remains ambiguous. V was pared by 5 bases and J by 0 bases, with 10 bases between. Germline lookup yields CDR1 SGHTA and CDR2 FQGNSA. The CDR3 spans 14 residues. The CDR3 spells CASSPPGPNYGYTF. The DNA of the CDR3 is TGTGCCAGCAGCCCCCCAGGTCCTAACTATGGCTACACCTTC.

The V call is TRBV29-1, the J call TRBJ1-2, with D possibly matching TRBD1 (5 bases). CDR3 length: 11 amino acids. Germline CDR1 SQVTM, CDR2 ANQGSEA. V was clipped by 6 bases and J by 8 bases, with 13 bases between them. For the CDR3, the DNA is TGCAGCGTGGGGGAGGCTAACGGCTACACCTTC. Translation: CSVGEANGYTF.

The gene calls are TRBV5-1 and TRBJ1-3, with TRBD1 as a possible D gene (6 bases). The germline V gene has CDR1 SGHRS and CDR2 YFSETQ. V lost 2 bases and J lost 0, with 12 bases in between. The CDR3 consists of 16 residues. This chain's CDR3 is CASSFSGTYSGNTIYF. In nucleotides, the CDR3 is TGCGCCAGCAGCTTTTCCGGGACATACTCTGGAAACACCATATATTTT.

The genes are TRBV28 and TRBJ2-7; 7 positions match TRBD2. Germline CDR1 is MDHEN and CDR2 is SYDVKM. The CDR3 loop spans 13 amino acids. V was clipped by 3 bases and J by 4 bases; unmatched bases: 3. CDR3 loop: CASSLTSLYEQYF. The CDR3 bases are TGTGCCAGCAGTTTGACTAGCTTATACGAGCAGTACTTC.

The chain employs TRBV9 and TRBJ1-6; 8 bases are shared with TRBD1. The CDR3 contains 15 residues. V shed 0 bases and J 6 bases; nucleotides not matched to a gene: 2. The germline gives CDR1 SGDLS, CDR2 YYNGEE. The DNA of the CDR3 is TGTGCCAGCAGCGTAGGGACAGGGCTTAATTCACCCCTCCACTTT. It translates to CASSVGTGLNSPLHF.

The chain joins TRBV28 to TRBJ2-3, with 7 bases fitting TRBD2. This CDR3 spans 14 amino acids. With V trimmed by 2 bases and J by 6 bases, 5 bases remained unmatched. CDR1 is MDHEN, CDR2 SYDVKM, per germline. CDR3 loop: CASSLAGDSDTQYF. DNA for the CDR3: TGTGCCAGCAGTTTAGCGGGAGATTCGGATACGCAGTATTTT.

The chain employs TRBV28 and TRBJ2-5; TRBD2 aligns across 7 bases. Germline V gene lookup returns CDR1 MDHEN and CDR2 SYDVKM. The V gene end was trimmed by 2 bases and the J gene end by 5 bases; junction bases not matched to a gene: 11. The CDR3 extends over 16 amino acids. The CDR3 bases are TGTGCCAGCAGTTTAGGGAGGGGCTATAAGACGGAGACCCAGTACTTC. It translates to CASSLGRGYKTETQYF.

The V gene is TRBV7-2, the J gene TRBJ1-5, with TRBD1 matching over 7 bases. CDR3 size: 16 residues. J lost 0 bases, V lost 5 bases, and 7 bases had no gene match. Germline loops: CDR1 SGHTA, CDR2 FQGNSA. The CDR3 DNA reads TGTGCCAGCAGCGAAACAGGGGTTTATAGCAATCAGCCCCAGCATTTT. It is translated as CASSETGVYSNQPQHF. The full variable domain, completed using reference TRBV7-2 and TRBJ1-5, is GAGVSQSPSNKVTEKGKDVELRCDPISGHTALYWYRQSLGQGLEFLIYFQGNSAPDKSGLPSDRFSAERTGGSVSTLTIQRTQQEDSAVYLCASSETGVYSNQPQHFGDGTRLSIL.

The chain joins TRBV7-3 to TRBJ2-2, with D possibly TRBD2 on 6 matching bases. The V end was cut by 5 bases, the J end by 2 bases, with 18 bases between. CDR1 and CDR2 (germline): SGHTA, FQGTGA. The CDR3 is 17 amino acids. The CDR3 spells CASSPPNGGKNTGELFF. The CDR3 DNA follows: TGTGCCAGCAGCCCCCCTAATGGCGGGAAAAACACCGGGGAGCTGTTTTTT.

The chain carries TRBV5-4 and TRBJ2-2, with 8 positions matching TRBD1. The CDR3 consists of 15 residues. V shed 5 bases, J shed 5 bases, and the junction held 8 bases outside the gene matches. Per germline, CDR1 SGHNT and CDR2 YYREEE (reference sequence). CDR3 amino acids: CASSRGQGQTGELFF. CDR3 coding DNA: TGTGCCAGCAGTCGCGGACAGGGACAGACCGGGGAGCTGTTTTTT. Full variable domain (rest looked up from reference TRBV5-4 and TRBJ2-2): ETGVTQSPTHLIKTRGQQVTLRCSSQSGHNTVSWYQQALGQGPQFIFQYYREEENGRGNFPPRFSGLQFPNYSSELNVNALELDDSALYLCASSRGQGQTGELFFGEGSRLTVL.

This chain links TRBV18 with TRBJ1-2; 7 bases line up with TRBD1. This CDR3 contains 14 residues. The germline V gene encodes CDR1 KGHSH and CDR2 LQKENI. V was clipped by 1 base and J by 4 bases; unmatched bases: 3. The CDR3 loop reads CASSPQRDSYGYTF. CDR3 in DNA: TGTGCCAGCTCACCACAAAGGGACAGCTATGGCTACACCTTC.

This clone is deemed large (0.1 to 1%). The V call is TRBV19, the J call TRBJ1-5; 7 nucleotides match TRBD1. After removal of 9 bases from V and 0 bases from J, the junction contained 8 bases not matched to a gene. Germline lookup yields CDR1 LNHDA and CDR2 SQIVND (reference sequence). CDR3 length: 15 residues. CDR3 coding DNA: TGTGCCAGCTTCCAGGGGGAAAATAGCAATCAGCCCCAGCATTTT. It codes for CASFQGENSNQPQHF.

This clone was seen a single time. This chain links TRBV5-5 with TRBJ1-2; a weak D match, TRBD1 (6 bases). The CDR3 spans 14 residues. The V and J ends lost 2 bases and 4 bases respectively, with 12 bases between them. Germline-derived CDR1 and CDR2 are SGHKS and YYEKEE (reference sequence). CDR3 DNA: TGTGCCAGCAGCTTACCAGGGGTTGGCTATGGCTACACCTTC. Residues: CASSLPGVGYGYTF.

DNA for the CDR3: TGTGCCAGCAGCCGACCTTCGACTAGCCCCAATGAGCAGTTCTTC. Protein sequence: CASSRPSTSPNEQFF. The V and J genes are TRBV6-5 and TRBJ2-1, with 7 bases lining up with TRBD2. The germline V gene has CDR1 MNHEY and CDR2 SVGAGI. Trimming removed 6 bases from V and 6 bases from J; junction bases left unmatched: 11. The CDR3 loop spans 15 amino acids.

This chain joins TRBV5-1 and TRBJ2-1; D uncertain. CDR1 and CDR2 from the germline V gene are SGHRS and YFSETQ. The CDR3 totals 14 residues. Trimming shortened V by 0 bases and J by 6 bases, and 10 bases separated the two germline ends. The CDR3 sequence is CASSLAQSLNEQFF. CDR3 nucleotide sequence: TGCGCCAGCAGCTTGGCCCAGTCCCTCAATGAGCAGTTCTTC.